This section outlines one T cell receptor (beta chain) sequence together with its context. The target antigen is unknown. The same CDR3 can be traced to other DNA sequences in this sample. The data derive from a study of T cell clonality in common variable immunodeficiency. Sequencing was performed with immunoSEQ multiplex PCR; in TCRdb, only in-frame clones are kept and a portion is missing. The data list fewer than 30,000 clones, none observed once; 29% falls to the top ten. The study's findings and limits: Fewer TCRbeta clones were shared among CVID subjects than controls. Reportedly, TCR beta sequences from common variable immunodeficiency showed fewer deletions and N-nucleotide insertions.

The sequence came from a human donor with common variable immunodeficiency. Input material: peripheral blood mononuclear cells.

The CDR3 region is CASSPPSGDTGELFF. The sequenced part of the CDR3 DNA is TGTGCCAGCTCACCACCGTCAGGAGACACCGGGGAG. J is TRBJ2-2 and V is TRBV18, with D hard to call. The read ends 3 residues shy of where the CDR3 ends; the end is completed using the germline J gene. Germline-derived CDR1 and CDR2 are KGHSH and LQKENI. CDR3 size: 15 residues. Trimming took off 0 bases at V and 3 bases at J, with 8 bases between the two ends.